The T cell receptor beta chain described here comes from a study of T cells in Graves' hyperthyroidism and ophthalmopathy. The CDR3 is 12 amino acids. Germline assignment: CDR1 KGHDR and CDR2 SFDVKD. V was trimmed by 2 bases and J by 8 bases, leaving 6 bases between them. TCR beta CDR3 sequences were amplified from RNA transcripts. RT-PCR in the first round (using the HTBI primer set) targeted the TCR CDR3. MiXCR was run by TCRdb on the multiplex PCR reads, yielding one entry per CDR3 protein. The data show 250,000 to 400,000 distinct CDR3 sequences, roughly 13% seen once. This clonotype was seen many times.

Sample: blood. This receptor was obtained from a woman aged 35 to 49 with Graves' ophthalmopathy. The V and J genes are TRBV24-1 and TRBJ2-1; no clear D gene. CDR3 DNA sequence: TGTGCCACCAGTGATTATAGGCATGAGCAGTTCTTC. Protein: CATSDYRHEQFF.